A single sample gave rise to the 26 T cell receptor beta chains below, sequenced in a study of T cells in Graves' hyperthyroidism and ophthalmopathy. RNA transcripts served as the template for amplifying TCR beta CDR3 regions. An initial round of RT-PCR targeting the TCR CDR3 relied on the HTBI primer set. A single record per CDR3 protein comes from TCRdb applying MiXCR to the multiplex PCR reads. This table holds under 650,000 distinct CDR3 sequences, under 20% found once. The sequenced sample was blood. The receptors here all came from a woman in her thirties with Graves' hyperthyroidism.

This clonotype has a handful of counts. The rearrangement joins TRBV30 to TRBJ2-2; D possibly corresponds to TRBD2 (6 bases). CDR3 size: 15 residues. The ends were cut back, 3 bases at V and 0 bases at J, with 11 bases in the middle. The germline V gene encodes CDR1 GTSNPN and CDR2 SVGIG (reference sequence). The DNA of the CDR3 is TGTGCCTGGAGGCGGACTAACGCGAACACCGGGGAGCTGTTTTTT. It translates to CAWRRTNANTGELFF.

The chain is built from TRBV2 and TRBJ1-5; D may be TRBD1 (6 bases). With 9 bases removed from V and 7 bases from J, the gap between germline ends came to 13 bases. Germline values: CDR1 SNHLY, CDR2 FYNNEI. This CDR3 contains 12 residues. The DNA of the CDR3 is TGTGCCAGTTACAGGGACGGCCAGCCCCAGCATTTT. The encoded protein is CASYRDGQPQHF.

This clonotype appeared many times. This chain uses TRBV28 with TRBJ2-7; no clear D gene. V was pared by 3 bases and J by 0 bases, with 9 bases between. This CDR3 region has 14 residues. Germline loops: CDR1 MDHEN, CDR2 SYDVKM. CDR3 in DNA: TGTGCCAGCAGTTTCGTCCCTATCTCCTACGAGCAGTACTTC. This translates into CASSFVPISYEQYF.

This clonotype was counted a few times. The CDR3 sequence: CASSPDRSPLGYQPQHF. The CDR3 coding sequence is TGTGCCAGCTCACCGGACAGGTCCCCCTTGGGTTATCAGCCCCAGCATTTT. The genes are TRBV18 and TRBJ1-5, with 7 bases fitting TRBD1. The CDR3 runs 17 residues. With 3 bases clipped from V and 5 bases from J, the junction kept 13 bases outside the gene matches. Germline V CDR1 and CDR2: KGHSH, LQKENI.

In its sample, this clonotype was seen many times. The J gene is TRBJ2-7, the V gene TRBV6-4, with unresolved D. Germline CDR1 and CDR2: MRHNA and SNTAGT. The CDR3 is made up of 13 amino acids. V was clipped by 10 bases and J by 2 bases, with 15 bases between them. The CDR3 is CATLLTSPYEQYF. The CDR3 coding sequence is TGTGCCACCCTACTGACGTCTCCCTACGAGCAGTACTTC.

This clonotype was seen once. A much more abundant neighbour one base away suggests this may be a read error. CDR3 residues: CASSFAGSLGAF. The CDR3 DNA is TGTGCCAGCAGTTTCGCAGGGAGTTTAGGAGCCTTC. The chain uses TRBV28 and TRBJ1-2; weak D call: TRBD1 (5 bases). Germline V gives CDR1 MDHEN, CDR2 SYDVKM. The CDR3 is made up of 12 amino acids.

Ten or more counts support this clonotype. The rearrangement uses TRBV6-2 or TRBV6-3 and TRBJ2-1, with 14 positions matching TRBD2. V gave up 2 bases and J gave up 7 bases; unmatched junction bases: 7. CDR1 and CDR2 (germline): MNHEY, SVGEGT. There are 17 residues in the CDR3. The CDR3 DNA sequence: TGTGCCAGCAGTTACCATTGGGGACTAGCGGGAGCGAATGAGCAGTTCTTC. It translates to CASSYHWGLAGANEQFF.

This clonotype was detected ten times or more. The chain recombines TRBV11-3 with TRBJ2-5; 10 nucleotides agree with TRBD2. This CDR3 comprises 15 residues. V lost 0 bases and J lost 7; bases outside the gene matches: 5. Looked up from germline, CDR1 is SGHNT and CDR2 is YENEEA. CDR3 coding DNA: TGTGCCAGCAGCTTAGATCCTAGCGGGAGTCGGACCCAGTACTTC. This translates into CASSLDPSGSRTQYF.

The rearrangement uses TRBV18 and TRBJ2-3, with TRBD2 matching over 11 bases. V lost 3 bases and J lost 6; bases outside the gene matches: 11. This CDR3 comprises 17 residues. In germline, CDR1 is KGHSH, CDR2 LQKENI. Here the CDR3 DNA reads TGTGCCAGCTCACCGTTAACACTAGCGGGAGCAGGGGATACGCAGTATTTT. Its translation is CASSPLTLAGAGDTQYF.

This clonotype showed up just a few times. The chain has TRBV7-3 and TRBJ2-5, with 8 bases identical to TRBD1. The CDR3 is 14 residues long. J gave up 5 bases and V 5 bases, and 7 bases lay outside the gene matches. CDR1 is SGHTA, CDR2 FQGTGA, per germline. The CDR3 sequence is CASSPGQEVETQYF. The CDR3 DNA reads as TGTGCCAGCAGCCCGGGACAGGAGGTTGAGACCCAGTACTTC.

This clonotype was counted many times. CDR3 DNA: TGTGCCATCCGGCGGGCCTCCTACGAGCAGTACTTC. It yields the protein CAIRRASYEQYF. The V and J genes are TRBV10-3 and TRBJ2-7, with TRBD2 as a possible D gene (5 bases). Germline V lookup: CDR1 ENHRY, CDR2 SYGVKD. The CDR3 is 12 amino acids. V shed 8 bases and J shed 0 bases, with 8 bases lying between them.

This clonotype was observed a few times. V gene TRBV20-1 combines with J gene TRBJ2-1; no clear D. The CDR3 consists of 13 residues. V was pared by 3 bases and J by 1 base, with 7 bases between. In germline, CDR1 is DFQATT, CDR2 SNEGSKA (reference sequence). CDR3 region: CSARSGSYNEQFF. The CDR3, as DNA: TGCAGTGCTAGGAGTGGATCCTACAATGAGCAGTTCTTC.

This clonotype was found a few times. This sequence joins TRBV29-1 and TRBJ2-1; 8 bases fit TRBD1. This CDR3 is built from 12 residues. Unmatched junction bases numbered 4, after V lost 8 bases and J lost 4 bases. Germline-derived CDR1 and CDR2 are SQVTM and ANQGSEA. The CDR3 nucleotides are TGCAGCATCAGGGGGCAATACAATGAGCAGTTCTTC. Encoded protein: CSIRGQYNEQFF.

This clonotype has a count of ten or more. This chain uses TRBV5-1 with TRBJ2-2; 7 bases fit TRBD1. The V gene's germline CDR1 is SGHRS and CDR2 YFSETQ. Losses at the gene ends were 2 bases for V and 1 base for J; bases not matched to a gene: 2. The CDR3 contains 15 residues. The CDR3 region has the DNA TGCGCCAGCAGCTTACCAGGGGGGAACACCGGGGAGCTGTTTTTT. This translates into CASSLPGGNTGELFF.

The chain uses TRBV29-1 and TRBJ2-7, with TRBD1 identical over 7 bases. Germline loops: CDR1 SQVTM, CDR2 ANQGSEA. The CDR3 runs to 16 residues. V shed 0 bases, J shed 3 bases, and the junction held 11 bases outside the gene matches. CDR3 DNA sequence: TGCAGCGTTGAAGATGAAGGGGGCCAGAGGGGCTACGAGCAGTACTTC. Amino acids: CSVEDEGGQRGYEQYF.

Notes on this clonotype: No conserved phenylalanine or tryptophan ends this CDR3, so it is likely a read error. No DNA is shown, since the ends of the CDR3 on it are uncertain; the CDR3 is the one TCRdb lists. The chain employs TRBV28 and TRBJ2-7; TRBD2 is taken as the D call from the table, unchecked against the DNA. Germline CDR1 MDHEN, CDR2 SYDVKM. Both ends counted, the CDR3 spans 15 residues. The CDR3 loop is CASSSPPGLAGGPQL.

Ten or more counts support this clonotype. The chain links TRBV7-3 to TRBJ2-1; 9 bases line up with TRBD2. CDR1 is SGHTA and CDR2 is FQGTGA in the germline V gene. V lost 3 bases and J lost 12; bases outside the gene matches: 9. CDR3 length: 14 residues. The CDR3 bases are TGTGCCAGCAGCTTGGCGGGAGGGATCCACGGGCAGTTCTTC. Translating it yields CASSLAGGIHGQFF. Full variable domain (remainder filled in from reference TRBV7-3 and TRBJ2-1): GAGVSQTPSNKVTEKGKYVELRCDPISGHTALYWYRQSLGQGPEFLIYFQGTGAADDSGLPNDRFFAVRPEGSVSTLKIQRTERGDSAVYLCASSLAGGIHGQFFGPGTRLTVL.

This clonotype has at least ten counts. This chain connects TRBV20-1 to TRBJ2-1, with 9 bases that match TRBD1. In germline, CDR1 is DFQATT, CDR2 SNEGSKA (reference sequence). CDR3 length: 14 residues. The CDR3 here is CCTRAGQGRNEQFF. CDR3 sequence (DNA): TGCTGTACCAGGGCGGGACAGGGTCGCAATGAGCAGTTCTTC.

This clonotype was detected ten times or more. The rearrangement uses TRBV7-2 and TRBJ2-1, with no clear D. This CDR3 comprises 13 residues. Germline CDR1 and CDR2: SGHTA and FQGNSA. Trimming cost V 1 base and J 5 bases, with 6 bases left between them. CDR3 sequence: CASSLVQNNEQFF. The CDR3 nucleotides read TGTGCCAGCAGCTTAGTCCAGAACAATGAGCAGTTCTTC. The whole variable domain, filled in from reference TRBV7-2 and TRBJ2-1, reads GAGVSQSPSNKVTEKGKDVELRCDPISGHTALYWYRQSLGQGLEFLIYFQGNSAPDKSGLPSDRFSAERTGGSVSTLTIQRTQQEDSAVYLCASSLVQNNEQFFGPGTRLTVL.

The gene calls are TRBV19 and TRBJ1-2, with D perhaps TRBD1 (5 bases). Germline CDR1 is LNHDA and CDR2 is SQIVND (reference sequence). The germline V and J ends were trimmed by 2 bases and 3 bases, with 10 bases remaining between them. The CDR3 runs to 14 residues. This chain's CDR3 is CASSISGRDYGYTF. DNA for the CDR3: TGTGCCAGTAGTATAAGCGGCAGGGACTATGGCTACACCTTC.

As regards this clonotype: A clone one base away is much larger, so this may be a read error. The rearrangement uses TRBV13 and TRBJ1-2, with 9 bases identical to TRBD1. Germline CDR1 reads PRHDT; CDR2 reads FYEKMQ (reference sequence). Trimming cost V 10 bases and J 4 bases; bases outside gene matches: 13. The CDR3 loop spans 15 amino acids. The CDR3 DNA follows: TGTGCCACCCAAGGGAAGGGGGACAGGGTCTATGGCTACACCTTC. Protein sequence: CATQGKGDRVYGYTF.

This clonotype turned up a few times. J is TRBJ2-2 and V is TRBV27; 8 nucleotides match TRBD2. The length of the CDR3 is 13 residues. Germline values: CDR1 MNHEY, CDR2 SMNVEV (reference sequence). The V and J ends lost 8 bases and 3 bases, in that order; junction bases with no gene match: 2. In DNA, the CDR3 is TGTGCCAGCGCACTAGCGGACACCGGGGAGCTGTTTTTT. Translated: CASALADTGELFF.

This clonotype was detected ten times or more. J is TRBJ2-1 and V is TRBV5-1; perhaps TRBD1 as D (5 bases). Looked up from germline, CDR1 is SGHRS and CDR2 is YFSETQ. The CDR3 is 13 amino acids. Trimming pared 4 bases from V and 7 bases from J, leaving 12 bases between. CDR3 nucleotide sequence: TGCGCCAGCAGCCTATGGGGCCAGAATGAGCAGTTCTTC. This sequence encodes CASSLWGQNEQFF.

This clonotype was detected only a few times. The genes are TRBV7-2 and TRBJ2-2, with 9 bases that match TRBD2. Germline lookup yields CDR1 SGHTA and CDR2 FQGNSA. This CDR3 is built from 16 residues. Losses at the gene ends were 4 bases for V and 2 bases for J; bases not matched to a gene: 5. In DNA form, the CDR3 reads TGTGCCAGCAGCTCCCGACTAGCGGTAAACACCGGGGAGCTGTTTTTT. It encodes CASSSRLAVNTGELFF.

In this sample, this clonotype turned up a few times. This sequence joins TRBV7-9 and TRBJ1-1; the D is unclear. Per germline, CDR1 SEHNR and CDR2 FQNEAQ (reference sequence). This CDR3 is built from 15 residues. Trimming left V 2 bases short and J 5 bases short, with 15 bases between. The CDR3 DNA is TGTGCCAGCAGCTTACAATGGGAGTACTCTACTGAAGCTTTCTTT. Protein: CASSLQWEYSTEAFF. Full variable domain (missing parts from reference TRBV7-9 and TRBJ1-1): DTGVSQNPRHKITKRGQNVTFRCDPISEHNRLYWYRQTLGQGPEFLTYFQNEAQLEKSRLLSDRFSAERPKGSFSTLEIQRTEQGDSAMYLCASSLQWEYSTEAFFGQGTRLTVV.

The CDR3 bases are TGCGCCAGCAGCCAAGTGAGACTAGCGGGGTCGACCTACAATGAGCAGTTCTTC. This encodes CASSQVRLAGSTYNEQFF. The rearrangement links TRBV4-1 to TRBJ2-1, with 11 bases lining up with TRBD2. V dropped 1 base and J dropped 2; count of bases not matched to a gene: 7. The CDR3 spans 18 residues. Germline CDR1 is MGHRA and CDR2 is YSYEKL.